The 25 T cell receptor beta chains listed next were all sequenced from one sample in a study of blood T cells in healthy people across ages (dated by TCRdb to 2014 to 2015). The library was made by 5' RACE. These reads were obtained on an Illumina HiSeq 2500. A second PCR of about 7 to 12 cycles was performed with a sample-barcoded 5' primer and a J-beta primer mix. TCRdb reworked the public reads: Q25 trimming with fastp, MiXCR clone assembly, productive beta chains retained. Rows matching on CDR3 protein sequence are summarized as one entry with the most common DNA and genes. This sample has roughly 500,000 distinct CDR3 sequences in its table, and about 25% of those were observed once. Roughly 20% of the sample is taken by the ten largest. Sequenced sample: blood. These receptors originate from a woman between 65 and 79 years old in good health.

The chain carries TRBV4-3 and TRBJ1-2; 7 bases agree with TRBD1. J gave up 3 bases and V 4 bases, and 8 bases lay outside the gene matches. The germline CDR1 and CDR2 sequences are LGHNA and YSLEER. The length of the CDR3 is 15 residues. The CDR3 loop reads CASSPREDRHYGYTF. Here the CDR3 DNA reads TGCGCCAGCAGCCCCCGAGAGGACAGGCACTATGGCTACACCTTC.

The J gene is TRBJ1-1, the V gene TRBV29-1; TRBD1 is a possible D gene (5 bases). Trimming removed 6 bases from V and 0 bases from J, with 11 bases in between. CDR1 SQVTM and CDR2 ANQGSEA come from the germline V gene. The CDR3 consists of 13 residues. The CDR3 coding sequence is TGCAGCGTGGAGCAAGGGGTGAACACTGAAGCTTTCTTT. Its translation: CSVEQGVNTEAFF.

The chain carries TRBV27 and TRBJ2-3; D is perhaps TRBD2 (5 bases). V was pared by 6 bases and J by 1 base, with 17 bases between. In germline, CDR1 is MNHEY, CDR2 SMNVEV (reference sequence). CDR3 length equals 16 residues. The CDR3 spells CASSPLTGVGTDTQYF. The CDR3 DNA reads as TGTGCCAGCAGCCCCTTAACCGGGGTTGGCACAGATACGCAGTATTTT.

This clonotype was observed at least ten times. The V call is TRBV7-9, the J call TRBJ2-3; D unresolved. Germline V gene sequence: CDR1 SEHNR, CDR2 FQNEAQ (reference sequence). The CDR3 is 11 amino acids. V gave up 2 bases and J gave up 4 bases, with 1 base separating them. CDR3 in amino acids: CASSLSDTQYF. The CDR3 nucleotides are TGTGCCAGCAGCTTATCAGATACGCAGTATTTT.

J is TRBJ1-6 and V is TRBV20-1; D not resolved. Germline assignment: CDR1 DFQATT and CDR2 SNEGSKA (reference sequence). Trimming stripped 3 bases from V and 6 bases from J, with 12 bases between. The CDR3 runs 14 residues. The CDR3 DNA reads TGCAGTGCTAGCCCCGGACGGGCTAATTCACCCCTCCACTTT. Its protein product is CSASPGRANSPLHF.

Remarks on this clonotype: One junction end does not reproduce the germline sequence, and a read error may be involved. The CDR3 DNA follows: TGTGCCAGCAGCTTGGACAGGGGGAATGGGCAGTTCTTC. Protein: CASSLDRGNGQFF. This chain connects TRBV5-6 to TRBJ2-5; TRBD1 matches at 8 bases. Near its end, the DNA agrees better with TRBJ2-1, so the J call may be wrong. Germline V CDR1 and CDR2: SGHDT, YYEEEE. This CDR3 is 13 amino acids long.

With regard to this clonotype: Here the CDR3 omits its conserved ending phenylalanine or tryptophan, so a read error is the likely source. The CDR3 loop reads CASSLERGTYNEQFL. In nucleotides, the CDR3 is TGCGCCAGCAGCCTGGAGCGGGGGACCTACAATGAGCAGTTCTTA. This chain links TRBV4-3 with TRBJ2-1, with 8 bases identical to TRBD2. Germline trimming cut 4 bases from V and 2 bases from J; bases unmatched to any gene: 4. Germline V gives CDR1 LGHNA, CDR2 YSLEER. This CDR3 has 15 amino acids.

This clonotype was seen only a few times. The V and J genes are TRBV2 and TRBJ2-3; D remains unclear. V was pared by 7 bases and J by 7 bases, with 18 bases between. Germline CDR1 reads SNHLY; CDR2 reads FYNNEI. There are 14 residues in the CDR3. DNA of the CDR3: TGTGCCAGCATTCTAACCCAGGCAGAATATACGCAGTATTTT. The encoded protein is CASILTQAEYTQYF.

The gene calls are TRBV7-9 and TRBJ1-3; D unclear. V lost 4 bases to trimming and J lost 4 bases, with 11 bases between them. The CDR3 contains 14 residues. Germline V gives CDR1 SEHNR, CDR2 FQNEAQ (reference sequence). The CDR3 spells CASSSGAWGNTIYF. CDR3 nucleotide sequence: TGTGCCAGCAGCTCCGGAGCTTGGGGAAACACCATATATTTT.

J is TRBJ1-2 and V is TRBV7-9, with 8 bases aligning to TRBD1. CDR1 is SEHNR and CDR2 is FQNEAQ in the germline V gene (reference sequence). The junction had 9 bases not matched to a gene; V was cut back by 0 bases and J by 3 bases. The CDR3 runs to 17 residues. CDR3 sequence (DNA): TGTGCCAGCAGCTTAGCGCTAACGACAGGGGTAGACTATGGCTACACCTTC. Encoded protein: CASSLALTTGVDYGYTF.

The V and J genes are TRBV4-2 and TRBJ1-4; TRBD1 matches at 7 bases. From germline, CDR1 is LGHNA and CDR2 YNFKEQ. V lost 1 base to trimming and J lost 4 bases; unmatched junction nucleotides: 6. The CDR3 loop spans 16 amino acids. The CDR3 DNA is TGTGCCAGCAGCCAAGCCGAGGGACAGCTTAATGAAAAACTGTTTTTT. Amino acids: CASSQAEGQLNEKLFF.

The chain links TRBV7-3 to TRBJ1-6; perhaps TRBD1 as D (5 bases). This CDR3 is 16 amino acids long. CDR1 is SGHTA, CDR2 FQGTGA, per germline. Trimming removed 0 bases from V and 8 bases from J, with 14 bases in between. As DNA, the CDR3 is TGTGCCAGCAGCTTAACTTACGCCACGGGGGATTCACCCCTCCACTTT. As protein: CASSLTYATGDSPLHF.

The V call is TRBV9, the J call TRBJ2-5, with TRBD1 matching 9 bases. J gave up 5 bases and V 4 bases, and 6 bases lay outside the gene matches. Germline loops: CDR1 SGDLS, CDR2 YYNGEE. The CDR3 length is 14 residues. The CDR3 DNA reads TGTGCCAGCAGCCGGACAGGGGCAGTGGAGACCCAGTACTTC. Amino acid sequence: CASSRTGAVETQYF.

V usage is TRBV6-1 and J usage is TRBJ1-1; the D gene is possibly TRBD1 (6 bases). The germline gives CDR1 MNHNS, CDR2 SASEGT. The CDR3 totals 15 residues. V dropped 4 bases and J dropped 0 bases, with 12 bases sitting between them. CDR3 nucleotide sequence: TGTGCCAGCAGTGTCGAACAGGGTTTGAACACTGAAGCTTTCTTT. This encodes CASSVEQGLNTEAFF.

V gene TRBV18 combines with J gene TRBJ1-1; D remains unclear. The CDR3 consists of 16 residues. From germline, CDR1 is KGHSH and CDR2 LQKENI. V was cut by 3 bases and J by 3 bases, with 17 bases left in between. The DNA for the CDR3 is TGTGCCAGCTCACCGTCGTCAAGGCAGCTGGACACTGAAGCTTTCTTT. As protein: CASSPSSRQLDTEAFF.

This clonotype occurred many times. The chain is built from TRBV5-6 and TRBJ1-2; D not resolved. The ends were cut back, 1 base at V and 5 bases at J, with 12 bases in the middle. Germline-derived CDR1 and CDR2 are SGHDT and YYEEEE. The CDR3 consists of 14 residues. Here the CDR3 DNA reads TGTGCCAGCAGCTTGCAGGATGCTCCGTATGGCTACACCTTC. Amino acids: CASSLQDAPYGYTF.

The chain links TRBV12-3 or TRBV12-4 to TRBJ1-6; TRBD1 agrees at 9 bases. J lost 2 bases, V lost 4 bases, and 3 bases had no gene match. The CDR3 length is 16 residues. CDR3 sequence (DNA): TGTGCCAGCAGTTCGACAGGGGGGACCTATAATTCACCCCTCCACTTT. This translates into CASSSTGGTYNSPLHF.

This clonotype was detected a few times. The CDR3 region has the DNA TGTGCCAGCAGCCCCTCCCTCCACACAGATACGCAGTATTTT. Amino acid sequence: CASSPSLHTDTQYF. This chain connects TRBV7-2 to TRBJ2-3; D is undetermined. Germline V gene data show CDR1 as SGHTA and CDR2 as FQGNSA. The CDR3 consists of 14 residues. V shed 5 bases and J shed 2 bases, with 11 bases lying between them.

The chain uses TRBV20-1 and TRBJ1-6; D unclear. The germline V and J ends were trimmed by 3 bases and 0 bases, with 9 bases remaining between them. The CDR3 contains 15 residues. Germline CDR1 and CDR2: DFQATT and SNEGSKA (reference sequence). For the CDR3, the DNA is TGCAGTGCTAGTAACCGAAGCTCCTATAATTCACCCCTCCACTTT. Protein: CSASNRSSYNSPLHF.

V is TRBV20-1 and J is TRBJ2-1; TRBD2 matches 8 bases. From germline, CDR1 is DFQATT and CDR2 SNEGSKA (reference sequence). CDR3 length equals 13 residues. Germline trimming cut 4 bases from V and 8 bases from J; bases unmatched to any gene: 7. The CDR3 DNA sequence: TGCAGTGCTACAGCGGGGGAAGTTTATGAGCAGTTCTTC. Protein sequence: CSATAGEVYEQFF.

CDR3 amino acids: CASSFYLNGYTF. In DNA, the CDR3 is TGTGCCAGCAGTTTCTACTTAAATGGCTACACCTTC. The chain employs TRBV12-3 or TRBV12-4 and TRBJ1-2; D uncertain. The V gene lost 3 bases and the J gene lost 6 bases, with 8 bases spanning the gap. This CDR3 has 12 residues.

The chain joins TRBV20-1 to TRBJ1-4; maybe TRBD1 (6 bases). The germline V and J ends were trimmed by 1 base and 8 bases, with 14 bases remaining between them. CDR1 is DFQATT and CDR2 is SNEGSKA in the germline V gene (reference sequence). This CDR3 is built from 14 residues. CDR3 DNA: TGCAGTGCTAGAGGAGGGGGGTGGGAAGAAAAACTGTTTTTT. Translation gives CSARGGGWEEKLFF.

The genes are TRBV7-9 and TRBJ1-3; no firm D call. The length of the CDR3 is 14 residues. The V gene lost 5 bases and the J gene lost 1 base, with 9 bases spanning the gap. Germline lookup yields CDR1 SEHNR and CDR2 FQNEAQ (reference sequence). DNA for the CDR3: TGTGCCAGCAGCCCAACCTTATCTGGAAACACCATATATTTT. Its translation: CASSPTLSGNTIYF.

Concerning this clonotype itself: This CDR3 is missing its conserved last phenylalanine or tryptophan, likely due to a read error. The chain recombines TRBV11-3 with TRBJ1-1; 9 nucleotides align to TRBD1. The germline CDR1 and CDR2 sequences are SGHNT and YENEEA. CDR3 length equals 13 residues. The junction had 1 base not matched to a gene; V was cut back by 0 bases and J by 8 bases. The CDR3, as DNA: TGTGCCAGCAGCTTAGAGGGGACAGGGGAAGCTTTCCTT. Encoded protein: CASSLEGTGEAFL.

J is TRBJ1-4 and V is TRBV12-3 or TRBV12-4; possible D gene TRBD1, 6 bases. This CDR3 contains 15 residues. V lost 4 bases, J lost 5 bases, and 14 bases lay in between. The CDR3 nucleotides read TGTGCCAGCAGTTCTAATTCAGGGGTAAATGAAAAACTGTTTTTT. It specifies CASSSNSGVNEKLFF.